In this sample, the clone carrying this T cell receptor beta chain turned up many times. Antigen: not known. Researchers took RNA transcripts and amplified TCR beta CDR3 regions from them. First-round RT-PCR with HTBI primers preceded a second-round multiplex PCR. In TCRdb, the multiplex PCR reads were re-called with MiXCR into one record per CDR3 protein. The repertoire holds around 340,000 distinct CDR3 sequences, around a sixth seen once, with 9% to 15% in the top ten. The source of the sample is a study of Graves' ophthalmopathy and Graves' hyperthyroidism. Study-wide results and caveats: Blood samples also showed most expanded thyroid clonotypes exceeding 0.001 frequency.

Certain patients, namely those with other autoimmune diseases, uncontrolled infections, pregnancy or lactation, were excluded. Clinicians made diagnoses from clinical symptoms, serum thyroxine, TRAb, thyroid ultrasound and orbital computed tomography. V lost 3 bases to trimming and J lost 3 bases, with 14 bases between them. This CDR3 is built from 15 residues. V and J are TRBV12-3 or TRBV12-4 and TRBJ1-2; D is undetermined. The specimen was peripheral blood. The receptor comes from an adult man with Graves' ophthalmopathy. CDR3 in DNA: TGTGCCAGCAGTTTTCTCGGCAGCCCGGACTATGGCTACACCTTC. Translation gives CASSFLGSPDYGYTF.